The subject of this entry is one T cell receptor (beta chain). Ten or more counts support this clonotype. What antigen it recognizes has not been identified. Per-base qualities were not stored, and no clone one base away is much larger. Library creation used PCR. Sequencing took place on an Illumina HiSeq 2500. To reduce PCR and sequencing biases, unique molecular identifiers were built into the TCR beta cDNA libraries. Every 1 to 10 million input T cells yielded around 500,000 cDNA molecules, meaning each molecule approximated one T cell. The same protocol used for the earlier healthy control dataset was applied to prepare and sequence the patient libraries. Within a given batch, samples were prepared together, multiplexed and sequenced on the same HiSeq lane. From the authors' description of their analysis: MIGEC handled the raw barcoded reads, throwing out single-read molecular identifier groups before consensus assembly and CDR3 extraction. Clonotype tables were post-analysed with VDJtools, normalizing diversity by down-sampling all datasets to the smallest sample size. To correct batch-related cross-sample contamination, repertoire overlap clustering matched CDR3 amino acid sequences but not nucleotide sequences. TCRdb's own reprocessing of the public reads used fastp at Q25 and MiXCR and kept productive beta chains. Every distinct CDR3 protein forms one entry, paired with its most common genes and DNA. TCRdb's processing, not the authors' own work, is the source of the V and J calls. For this sample there are roughly 600,000 distinct CDR3 sequences; 44% appear just once. The ten most abundant clones make up over 1.5% of the sample.

The data were taken from a study of post-analysis software for immune sequencing data (dated by TCRdb to about 2015). Regarding the research as a whole: Relapsing-remitting, secondary progressive and progressive-relapsing multiple sclerosis were recorded as disease courses, and subtype annotation was lacking for some patients. The patient repertoires were compared against approximately ten previously published healthy control repertoires obtained from donors aged roughly 6 to 28 years. A subset of samples was prepared in parallel using single-end sample barcoding, then pooled and co-amplified after Illumina adapter ligation.

To demonstrate the VDJtools post-analysis software, the study profiled TCR beta repertoires from the peripheral blood of around 13 young patients with multiple sclerosis. The patients with multiple sclerosis were children and adolescents between about 6 and 15 years of age. Results the study describes overall, beyond this receptor: Direct clustering with F measure showed strong co-clustering of samples prepared in the same batch, prompting a batch-effect correction. Normalized Chao1 diversity was significantly lower in multiple sclerosis patients than controls, suggesting substantial peripheral T-cell clonal expansion. The multiple sclerosis patient group was slightly younger than the control group. About 5 TRBV segments, including TRBV5-6, TRBV5-1 and TRBV20-1, were significantly more frequent in patients than controls.

The germline V gene gives CDR1 as KGHDR and CDR2 as SFDVKD. Including cysteine and phenylalanine, the CDR3 has 12 amino acids. Kept here is only the CDR3 DNA, which spans 36 bases and is read in frame from base 1. The junction carries 0 bases between V and J, which are trimmed by 1 base and 0 bases respectively. The chain is encoded by TRBV24-1 joined to TRBJ2-7, with the D gene not clear enough to name. The sample comprised blood. The sequence came from a girl between 10 and 17 years old with multiple sclerosis. The DNA is as follows: TGTGCCACCAGTGATTTCTCCTACGAGCAGTACTTC. Its product reads: CATSDFSYEQYF.